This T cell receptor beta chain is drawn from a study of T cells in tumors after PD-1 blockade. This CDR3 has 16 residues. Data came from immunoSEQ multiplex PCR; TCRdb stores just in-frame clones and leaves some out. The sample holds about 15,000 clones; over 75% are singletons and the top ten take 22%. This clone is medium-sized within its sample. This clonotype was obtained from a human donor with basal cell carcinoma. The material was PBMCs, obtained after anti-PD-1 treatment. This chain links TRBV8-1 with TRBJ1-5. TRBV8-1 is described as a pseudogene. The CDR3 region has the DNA TGTGGCAGTGCATCCGCAGCCCTGTGTAGCAATCAGCCCCAGCATTTT. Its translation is CGSASAALCSNQPQHF.